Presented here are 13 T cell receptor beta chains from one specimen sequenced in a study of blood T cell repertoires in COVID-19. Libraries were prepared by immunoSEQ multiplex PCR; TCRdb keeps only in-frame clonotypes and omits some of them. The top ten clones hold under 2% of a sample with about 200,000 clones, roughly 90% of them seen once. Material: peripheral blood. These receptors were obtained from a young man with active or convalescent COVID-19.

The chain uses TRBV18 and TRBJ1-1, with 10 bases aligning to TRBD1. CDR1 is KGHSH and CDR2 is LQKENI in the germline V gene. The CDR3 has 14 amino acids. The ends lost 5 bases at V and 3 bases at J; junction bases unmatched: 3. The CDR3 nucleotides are TGTGCCAGCTCATCAGGGACAGGGGACACTGAAGCTTTCTTT. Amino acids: CASSSGTGDTEAFF.

The CDR3 DNA follows: TGTGCCAGCTCACCTGGGGACAGGGTAGCCACAGATACGCAGTATTTT. It is translated as CASSPGDRVATDTQYF. This chain links TRBV18 with TRBJ2-3, with 9 nucleotides matching TRBD1. V dropped 3 bases and J dropped 2; count of bases not matched to a gene: 6. CDR1 KGHSH and CDR2 LQKENI come from the germline V gene. The CDR3 consists of 16 residues.

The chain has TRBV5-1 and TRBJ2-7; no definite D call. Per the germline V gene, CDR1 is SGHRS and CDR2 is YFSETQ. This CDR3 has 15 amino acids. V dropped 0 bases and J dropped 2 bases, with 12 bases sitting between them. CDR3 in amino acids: CASSLGGHLTYEQYF. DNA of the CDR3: TGCGCCAGCAGCTTGGGAGGTCACCTTACCTACGAGCAGTACTTC.

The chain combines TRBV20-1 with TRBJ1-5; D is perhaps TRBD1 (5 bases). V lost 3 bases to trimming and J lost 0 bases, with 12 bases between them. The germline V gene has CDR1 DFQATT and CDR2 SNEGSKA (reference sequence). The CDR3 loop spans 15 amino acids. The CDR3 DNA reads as TGCAGTGCTAGTACGGACACATTTAGCAATCAGCCCCAGCATTTT. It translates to CSASTDTFSNQPQHF.

The CDR3 DNA reads as TGTGCCAGCAGCGAGAGGGGACAGAGCTACGAGCAGTACTTC. Residues: CASSERGQSYEQYF. The rearrangement joins TRBV9 to TRBJ2-7; 7 bases fit TRBD1. In germline, CDR1 is SGDLS, CDR2 YYNGEE. The CDR3 extends over 14 amino acids. V shed 3 bases and J 3 bases; nucleotides not matched to a gene: 6.

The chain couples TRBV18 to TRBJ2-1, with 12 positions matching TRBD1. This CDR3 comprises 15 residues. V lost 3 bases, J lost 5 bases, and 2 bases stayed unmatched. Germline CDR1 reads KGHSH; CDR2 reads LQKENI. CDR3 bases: TGTGCCAGCTCACCGGGACAGGGGGCACACAATGAGCAGTTCTTC. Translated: CASSPGQGAHNEQFF.

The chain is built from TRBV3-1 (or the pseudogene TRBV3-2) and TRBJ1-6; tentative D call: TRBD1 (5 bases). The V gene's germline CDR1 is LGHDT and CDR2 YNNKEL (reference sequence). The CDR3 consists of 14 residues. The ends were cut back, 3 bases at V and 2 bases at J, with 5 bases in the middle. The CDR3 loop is CASSQTAYNSPLHF. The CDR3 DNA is TGTGCCAGCAGCCAGACAGCCTATAATTCACCCCTCCACTTT.

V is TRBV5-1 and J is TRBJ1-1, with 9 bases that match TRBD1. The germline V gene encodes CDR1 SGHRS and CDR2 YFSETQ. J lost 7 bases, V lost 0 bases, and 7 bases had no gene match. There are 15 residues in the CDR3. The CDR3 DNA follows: TGCGCCAGCAGCTTGGGTACCGGGACAGGGATTGAAGCTTTCTTT. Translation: CASSLGTGTGIEAFF.

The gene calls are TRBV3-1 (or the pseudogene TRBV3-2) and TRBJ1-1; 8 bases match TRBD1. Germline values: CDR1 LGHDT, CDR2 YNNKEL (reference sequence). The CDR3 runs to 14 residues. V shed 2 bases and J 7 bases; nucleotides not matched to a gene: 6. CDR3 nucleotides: TGTGCCAGCAGCCAATCAAGGGACAGGTATGAAGCTTTCTTT. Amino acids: CASSQSRDRYEAFF.

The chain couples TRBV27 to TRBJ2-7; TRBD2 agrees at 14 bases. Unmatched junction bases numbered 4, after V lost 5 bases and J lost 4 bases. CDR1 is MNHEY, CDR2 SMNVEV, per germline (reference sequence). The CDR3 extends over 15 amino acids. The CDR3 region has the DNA TGTGCCAGCAGTCACGGGACTAGCGGGAGTTACGAGCAGTACTTC. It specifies CASSHGTSGSYEQYF.

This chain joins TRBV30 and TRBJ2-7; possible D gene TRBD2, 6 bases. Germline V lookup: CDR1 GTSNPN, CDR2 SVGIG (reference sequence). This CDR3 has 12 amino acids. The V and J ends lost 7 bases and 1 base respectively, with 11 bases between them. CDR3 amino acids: CAFRDWSYEQYF. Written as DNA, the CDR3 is TGTGCCTTCCGGGACTGGTCCTACGAGCAGTACTTC.

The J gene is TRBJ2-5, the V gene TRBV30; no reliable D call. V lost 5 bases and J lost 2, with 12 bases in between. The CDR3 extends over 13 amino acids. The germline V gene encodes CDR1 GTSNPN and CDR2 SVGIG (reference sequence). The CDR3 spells CAWANSRQETQYF. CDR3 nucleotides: TGTGCCTGGGCGAACTCGCGTCAAGAGACCCAGTACTTC. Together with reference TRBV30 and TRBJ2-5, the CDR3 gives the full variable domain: SQTIHQWPATLVQPVGSPLSLECTVEGTSNPNLYWYRQAAGRGLQLLFYSVGIGQISSEVPQNLSASRPQDRQFILSSKKLLLSDSGFYLCAWANSRQETQYFGPGTRLLVL.

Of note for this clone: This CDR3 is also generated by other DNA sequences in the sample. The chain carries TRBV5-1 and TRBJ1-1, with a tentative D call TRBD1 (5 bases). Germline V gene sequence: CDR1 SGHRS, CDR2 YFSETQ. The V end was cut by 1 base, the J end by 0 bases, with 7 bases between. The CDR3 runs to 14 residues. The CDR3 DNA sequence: TGCGCCAGCAGCTTGTCAGGGATGAACACTGAAGCTTTCTTT. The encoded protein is CASSLSGMNTEAFF.